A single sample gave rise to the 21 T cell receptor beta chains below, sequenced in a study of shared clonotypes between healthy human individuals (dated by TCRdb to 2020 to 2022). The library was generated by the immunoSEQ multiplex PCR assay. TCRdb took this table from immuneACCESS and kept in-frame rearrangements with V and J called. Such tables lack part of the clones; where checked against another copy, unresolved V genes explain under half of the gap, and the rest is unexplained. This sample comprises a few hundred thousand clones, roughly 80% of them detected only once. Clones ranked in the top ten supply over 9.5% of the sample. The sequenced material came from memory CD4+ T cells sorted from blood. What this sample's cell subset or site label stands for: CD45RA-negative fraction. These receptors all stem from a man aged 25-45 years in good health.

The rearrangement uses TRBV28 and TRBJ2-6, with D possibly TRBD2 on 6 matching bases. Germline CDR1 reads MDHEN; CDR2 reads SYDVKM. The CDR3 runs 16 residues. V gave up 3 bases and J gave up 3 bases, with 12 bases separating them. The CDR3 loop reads CASSFPPGGGANVLTF. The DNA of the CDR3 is TGTGCCAGCAGTTTTCCCCCCGGGGGTGGGGCCAACGTCCTGACTTTC. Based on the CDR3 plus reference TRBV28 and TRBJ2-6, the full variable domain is DVKVTQSSRYLVKRTGEKVFLECVQDMDHENMFWYRQDPGLGLRLIYFSYDVKMKEKGDIPEGYSVSREKKERFSLILESASTNQTSMYLCASSFPPGGGANVLTFGAGSRLTVL.

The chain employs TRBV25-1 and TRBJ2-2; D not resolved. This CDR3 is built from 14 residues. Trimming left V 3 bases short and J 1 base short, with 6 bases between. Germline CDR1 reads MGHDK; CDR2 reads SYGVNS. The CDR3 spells CASSDSGNTGELFF. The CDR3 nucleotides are TGTGCCAGCAGTGATTCGGGGAACACCGGGGAGCTGTTTTTT.

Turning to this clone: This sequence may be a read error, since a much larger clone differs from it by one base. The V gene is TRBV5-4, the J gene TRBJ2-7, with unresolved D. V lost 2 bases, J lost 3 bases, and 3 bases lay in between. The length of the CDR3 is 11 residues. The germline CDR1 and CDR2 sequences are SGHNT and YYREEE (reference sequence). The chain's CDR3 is CASSLNYEQYF. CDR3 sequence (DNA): TGTGCCAGCAGCTTAAACTACGAGCAGTACTTC.

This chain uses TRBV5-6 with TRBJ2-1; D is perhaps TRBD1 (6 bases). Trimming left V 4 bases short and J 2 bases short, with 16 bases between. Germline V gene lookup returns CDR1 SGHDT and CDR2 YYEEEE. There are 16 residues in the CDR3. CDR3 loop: CASSQSTGYPYNEQFF. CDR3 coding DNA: TGTGCCAGCAGCCAGTCTACAGGGTATCCCTACAATGAGCAGTTCTTC.

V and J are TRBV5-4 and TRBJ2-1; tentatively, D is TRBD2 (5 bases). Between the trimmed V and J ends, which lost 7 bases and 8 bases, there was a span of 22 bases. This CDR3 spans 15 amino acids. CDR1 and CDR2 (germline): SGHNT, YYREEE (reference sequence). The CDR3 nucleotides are TGTGCCAGCCACTGGATGGGGTTGGGGAGTTATGAGCAGTTCTTC. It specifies CASHWMGLGSYEQFF.

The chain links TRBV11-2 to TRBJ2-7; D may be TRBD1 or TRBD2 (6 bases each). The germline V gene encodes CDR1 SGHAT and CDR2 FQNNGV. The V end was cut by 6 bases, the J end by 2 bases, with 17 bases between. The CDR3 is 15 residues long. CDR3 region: CASRSVRDITYEQYF. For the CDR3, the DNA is TGTGCCAGCAGATCTGTGCGGGACATCACCTACGAGCAGTACTTC.

The CDR3 is CASSLLAGGSDTQYF. The DNA for the CDR3 is TGTGCCAGCAGCCTCTTAGCGGGAGGGTCAGATACGCAGTATTTT. The chain is built from TRBV7-6 and TRBJ2-3; TRBD2 agrees at 11 bases. This CDR3 comprises 15 residues. The germline V gene has CDR1 SGHVS and CDR2 FNYEAQ. The junction had 5 bases not matched to a gene; V was cut back by 5 bases and J by 4 bases.

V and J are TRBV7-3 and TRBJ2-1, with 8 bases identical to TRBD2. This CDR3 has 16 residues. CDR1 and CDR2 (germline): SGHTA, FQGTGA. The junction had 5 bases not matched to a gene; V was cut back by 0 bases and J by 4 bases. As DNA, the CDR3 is TGTGCCAGCAGCTTAACGTTCGCGGGAGGTTACAATGAGCAGTTCTTC. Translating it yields CASSLTFAGGYNEQFF.

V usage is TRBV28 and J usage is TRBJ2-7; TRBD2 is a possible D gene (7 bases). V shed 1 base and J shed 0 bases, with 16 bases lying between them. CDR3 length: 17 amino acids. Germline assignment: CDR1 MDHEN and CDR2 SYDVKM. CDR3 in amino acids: CASSLSSEGGFSYEQYF. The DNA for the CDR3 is TGTGCCAGCAGTTTATCGTCAGAGGGGGGGTTCTCCTACGAGCAGTACTTC.

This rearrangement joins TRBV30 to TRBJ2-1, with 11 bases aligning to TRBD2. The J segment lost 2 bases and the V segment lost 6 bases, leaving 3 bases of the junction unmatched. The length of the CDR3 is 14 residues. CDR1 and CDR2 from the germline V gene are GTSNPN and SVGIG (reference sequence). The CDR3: CACKLAGAYNEQFF. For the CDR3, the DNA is TGTGCCTGCAAACTAGCGGGAGCCTACAATGAGCAGTTCTTC.

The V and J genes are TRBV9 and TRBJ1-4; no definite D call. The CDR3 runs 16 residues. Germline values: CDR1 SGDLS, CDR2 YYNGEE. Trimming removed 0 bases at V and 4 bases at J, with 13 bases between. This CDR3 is CASSVDTGRDNEKLFF. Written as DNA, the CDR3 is TGTGCCAGCAGCGTAGATACCGGGAGGGATAATGAAAAACTGTTTTTT.

CDR3 in amino acids: CASSLALGGTGYGYTF. The CDR3 DNA is TGTGCCAGCAGCTTGGCATTGGGAGGGACGGGCTATGGCTACACCTTC. The J gene is TRBJ1-2, the V gene TRBV5-4; possibly TRBD1 for D (5 bases). Germline V gene data show CDR1 as SGHNT and CDR2 as YYREEE (reference sequence). The CDR3 is 16 residues long. V was trimmed by 0 bases and J by 4 bases, leaving 16 bases between them.

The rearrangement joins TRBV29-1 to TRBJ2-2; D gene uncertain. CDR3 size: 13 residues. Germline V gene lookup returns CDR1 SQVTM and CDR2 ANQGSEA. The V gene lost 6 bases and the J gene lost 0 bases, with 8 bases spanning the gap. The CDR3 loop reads CSVSLTNTGELFF. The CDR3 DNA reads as TGCAGCGTATCTCTAACGAACACCGGGGAGCTGTTTTTT.

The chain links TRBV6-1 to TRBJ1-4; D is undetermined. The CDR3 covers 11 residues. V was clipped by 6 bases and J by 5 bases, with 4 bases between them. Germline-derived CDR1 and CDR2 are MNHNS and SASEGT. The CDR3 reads CASRANEKLFF. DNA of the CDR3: TGTGCCAGCAGGGCGAATGAAAAACTGTTTTTT.

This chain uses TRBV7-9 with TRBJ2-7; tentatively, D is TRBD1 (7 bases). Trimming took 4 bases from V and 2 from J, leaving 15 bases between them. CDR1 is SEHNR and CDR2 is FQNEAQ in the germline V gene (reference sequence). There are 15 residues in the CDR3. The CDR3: CASSSRDSLTYEQYF. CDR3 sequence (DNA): TGTGCCAGCAGCTCGCGGGACAGCCTTACCTACGAGCAGTACTTC.

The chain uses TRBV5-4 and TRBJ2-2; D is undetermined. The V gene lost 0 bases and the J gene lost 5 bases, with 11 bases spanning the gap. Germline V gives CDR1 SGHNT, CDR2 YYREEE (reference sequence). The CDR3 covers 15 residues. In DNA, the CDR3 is TGTGCCAGCAGCTTGGATATCTACGAGACCGGGGAGCTGTTTTTT. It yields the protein CASSLDIYETGELFF.

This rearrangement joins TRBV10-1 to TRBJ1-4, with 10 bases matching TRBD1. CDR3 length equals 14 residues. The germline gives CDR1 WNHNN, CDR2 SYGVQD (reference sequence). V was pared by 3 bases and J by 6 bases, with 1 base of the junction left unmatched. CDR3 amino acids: CASSDGTGDEKLFF. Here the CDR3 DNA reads TGCGCCAGCAGTGATGGGACAGGGGATGAAAAACTGTTTTTT.

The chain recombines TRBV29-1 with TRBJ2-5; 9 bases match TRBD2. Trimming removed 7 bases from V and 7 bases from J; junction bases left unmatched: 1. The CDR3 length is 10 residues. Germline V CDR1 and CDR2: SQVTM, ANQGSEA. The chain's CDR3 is CSGSGGTQYF. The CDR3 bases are TGCAGCGGTAGCGGGGGGACCCAGTACTTC.

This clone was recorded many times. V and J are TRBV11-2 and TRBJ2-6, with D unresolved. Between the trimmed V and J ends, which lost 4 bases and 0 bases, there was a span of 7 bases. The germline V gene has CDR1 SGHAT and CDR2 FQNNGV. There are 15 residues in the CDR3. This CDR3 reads CASSSIRSGANVLTF. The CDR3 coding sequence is TGTGCCAGCAGCTCCATACGCTCTGGGGCCAACGTCCTGACTTTC.

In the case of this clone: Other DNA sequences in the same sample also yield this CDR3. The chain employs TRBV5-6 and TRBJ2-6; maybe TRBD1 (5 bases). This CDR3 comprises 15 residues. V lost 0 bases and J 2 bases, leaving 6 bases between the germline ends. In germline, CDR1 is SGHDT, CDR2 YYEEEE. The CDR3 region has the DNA TGTGCCAGCAGCTTGGTAGGGGCTGGGGCCAACGTCCTGACTTTC. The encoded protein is CASSLVGAGANVLTF.

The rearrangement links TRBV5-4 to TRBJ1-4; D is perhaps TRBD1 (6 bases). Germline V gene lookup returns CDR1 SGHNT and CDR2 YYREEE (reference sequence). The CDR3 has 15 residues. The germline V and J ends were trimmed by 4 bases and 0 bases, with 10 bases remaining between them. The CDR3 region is CASSVTGSTNEKLFF. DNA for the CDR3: TGTGCCAGCAGCGTGACAGGTTCAACTAATGAAAAACTGTTTTTT.